A selection of T cell receptor beta chains follows, all from one sample in a study of regulatory T cells in long-lasting Graves disease. TCRdb processed the multiplex PCR reads anew with MiXCR; each CDR3 protein has one entry. The repertoire holds about 470,000 distinct CDR3 sequences, with under 15% as singletons. The data also belong to a second study, concerning T cells in Graves' hyperthyroidism and ophthalmopathy.

The sample in question was peripheral blood mononuclear cells (PBMCs), obtained at new diagnosis, from a patient treated with antithyroid drugs. The receptors come from a woman aged 25-40 years with Graves disease. Both conserved end residues are part of each CDR3. A D gene is named only where the DNA matches it firmly.

d_call: TRBD2; v_call: TRBV24-1; j_call: TRBJ2-1; cdr3_aa: CATSDGTSGAYYEQFF
d_call: TRBD2; v_call: TRBV7-6; j_call: TRBJ2-1; cdr3_aa: CASSLDSDVTGGDNEQFF
d_call: TRBD1; v_call: TRBV27; j_call: TRBJ1-2; cdr3_aa: CASSLSGQGANGYTF
d_call: .; v_call: TRBV30; j_call: TRBJ1-1; cdr3_aa: CAWSLVLMGTEAFF
d_call: .; v_call: TRBV14; j_call: TRBJ2-1; cdr3_aa: CASSQVIGQGEQFF
d_call: .; v_call: TRBV12-3/TRBV12-4; j_call: TRBJ2-1; cdr3_aa: CASDGNGGASSYNEQFF
d_call: .; v_call: TRBV3-1; j_call: TRBJ2-7; cdr3_aa: CASSLWMKDYEQYF
d_call: TRBD1; v_call: TRBV18; j_call: TRBJ2-3; cdr3_aa: CASSLNRDSGTDTQYF
d_call: .; v_call: TRBV3-1; j_call: TRBJ1-2; cdr3_aa: CASSQVGPGGPNYGYTF
d_call: .; v_call: TRBV5-1; j_call: TRBJ1-4; cdr3_aa: CASSVTVGSEKLFF
d_call: .; v_call: TRBV20-1; j_call: TRBJ1-1; cdr3_aa: CNFFLGTEAFF
d_call: TRBD2; v_call: TRBV7-3; j_call: TRBJ2-1; cdr3_aa: CASSSSGSGDEQFF
d_call: TRBD2; v_call: TRBV2; j_call: TRBJ2-1; cdr3_aa: CASSEWGNQLAGFF
d_call: .; v_call: TRBV5-5; j_call: TRBJ1-3; cdr3_aa: CASSHPGPSGNTIYF
d_call: TRBD1; v_call: TRBV10-3; j_call: TRBJ1-6; cdr3_aa: CAISESAPGQGNPPLHF
d_call: .; v_call: TRBV27; j_call: TRBJ2-7; cdr3_aa: CASSLGPLGEQYF
d_call: .; v_call: TRBV6-1; j_call: TRBJ2-1; cdr3_aa: CASSEVQDSLNEQFF
d_call: TRBD2; v_call: TRBV6-1; j_call: TRBJ2-3; cdr3_aa: CASSRGGGRADTQYF
d_call: .; v_call: TRBV12-3/TRBV12-4; j_call: TRBJ1-4; cdr3_aa: CASSSRGLNEKLFF
d_call: TRBD2; v_call: TRBV29-1; j_call: TRBJ2-1; cdr3_aa: CSVSRESYNEQFF